The clone carrying this TCR beta chain occurred once. Enrolled through a virtual design, the participants were between roughly 18 and 90 years of age and came from about two dozen US areas. This sample is part of a study of blood T cell repertoires in COVID-19. The table came from immunoSEQ multiplex PCR; TCRdb's copy has only in-frame clones and leaves some out. The table shows over 350,000 clones, with more than 85% occurring only once. Germline-derived CDR1 and CDR2 are SEHNR and FQNEAQ (reference sequence). This CDR3 contains 17 residues. J lost 9 bases, V lost 7 bases, and 18 bases had no gene match.

This TCR was sampled from a woman aged 40 to 50 who had been exposed to COVID-19. The specimen sequenced was PBMCs or T cells enriched from blood (not recorded which). The rearrangement uses TRBV7-9 and TRBJ2-1, with 10 positions matching TRBD1. Written as DNA, the CDR3 is TGTGCCAGCATCCTATTCGCCGGGACAGGGGTAGAGGTTGAGCAGTTCTTC. It translates to CASILFAGTGVEVEQFF.